What follows are 17 T cell receptor beta chains derived from one specimen sequenced in a study of beta chain features in type 1 diabetes. For these TCRs, the target antigens are not known. Study results and caveats: TCRB CDR3s were moderately but significantly shorter in Type 1 diabetes patients in all four CD4+ subsets.

Sequenced material consisted of expressed TCRB transcripts (all of the isolated RNA was reverse transcribed). Data came from immunoSEQ multiplex PCR; TCRdb stores just in-frame clones and leaves some out. The sample includes 160,000 or so clones, 9% to 10% of them seen just once. The sample was central memory CD4+ T cells from blood. Every receptor here comes from a woman in her 30s with type 1 diabetes.

V is TRBV6-1 and J is TRBJ2-5, with D tentatively TRBD1 (6 bases). This CDR3 spans 14 amino acids. Per germline, CDR1 MNHNS and CDR2 SASEGT. V lost 4 bases to trimming and J lost 4 bases, with 13 bases between them. DNA of the CDR3: TGTGCCAGCAGTGCCCCCGGCAGGGGAGAGACCCAGTACTTC. Translated, it gives CASSAPGRGETQYF.

The chain carries TRBV2 and TRBJ1-1; D call uncertain. V was shortened by 3 bases and J by 5 bases, with 10 bases between the two germline ends. CDR3 length: 13 residues. Looked up from germline, CDR1 is SNHLY and CDR2 is FYNNEI. CDR3 sequence reads: CASSDLKITEAFF. Written as DNA, the CDR3 is TGTGCCAGCAGTGACCTTAAAATAACTGAAGCTTTCTTT.

This chain connects TRBV6-5 to TRBJ1-2; unclear D gene. V gave up 6 bases and J gave up 0 bases, with 14 bases separating them. Germline lookup yields CDR1 MNHEY and CDR2 SVGAGI. The CDR3 consists of 15 residues. The CDR3 sequence is CASSPTAYSNYGYTF. The DNA of the CDR3 is TGTGCCAGCAGCCCCACAGCCTACTCTAACTATGGCTACACCTTC.

The gene calls are TRBV6-1 and TRBJ1-5, with D uncertain. This CDR3 is built from 13 residues. Trimming stripped 6 bases from V and 2 bases from J, with 8 bases between. CDR1 and CDR2 from the germline V gene are MNHNS and SASEGT. CDR3 bases: TGTGCCAGCAGCCCCGCGGGCAATCAGCCCCAGCATTTT. Its translation is CASSPAGNQPQHF.

The CDR3 sequence is CSVEDSGWGTQYF. CDR3 DNA sequence: TGCAGCGTTGAAGATAGCGGGTGGGGGACCCAGTACTTC. V and J are TRBV29-1 and TRBJ2-5, with 7 bases identical to TRBD2. Per the germline V gene, CDR1 is SQVTM and CDR2 is ANQGSEA. The CDR3 covers 13 residues. The J segment lost 7 bases and the V segment lost 0 bases, leaving 5 bases of the junction unmatched.

This clone was recorded a few times. The chain couples TRBV7-8 to TRBJ2-2, with D tentatively TRBD1 (5 bases). V was cut by 4 bases and J by 0 bases, with 9 bases left in between. Looked up from germline, CDR1 is SGHVS and CDR2 is FQNEAQ. This CDR3 is 15 amino acids long. CDR3 nucleotides: TGTGCCAGCAGCTCGCCCAGGGCGAACACCGGGGAGCTGTTTTTT. It specifies CASSSPRANTGELFF.

The rearrangement uses TRBV13 and TRBJ2-6; TRBD1 aligns across 7 bases. CDR1 PRHDT and CDR2 FYEKMQ come from the germline V gene (reference sequence). The V segment lost 4 bases and the J segment 1 base; nucleotides outside the gene matches: 4. The CDR3 covers 16 residues. This chain's CDR3 is CASSYNRGSGANVLTF. Here the CDR3 DNA reads TGTGCCAGCAGCTATAACAGGGGTTCTGGGGCCAACGTCCTGACTTTC.

This chain connects TRBV27 to TRBJ1-2; possible D gene TRBD1, 5 bases. The CDR3 totals 14 residues. V gave up 2 bases and J gave up 9 bases, with 16 bases separating them. CDR1 is MNHEY and CDR2 is SMNVEV in the germline V gene (reference sequence). The CDR3 region has the DNA TGTGCCAGCAGTTTAGGGGCCGCGGGGGGTAGCTACACCTTC. Protein: CASSLGAAGGSYTF.

The chain is built from TRBV29-1 and TRBJ2-5; 12 nucleotides match TRBD2. The CDR3 sequence is 13 residues long. V lost 4 bases, J lost 5 bases, and 2 bases stayed unmatched. Germline V gene data show CDR1 as SQVTM and CDR2 as ANQGSEA. The CDR3 reads CSVGLAGAETQYF. CDR3 coding DNA: TGCAGCGTTGGACTAGCGGGAGCTGAGACCCAGTACTTC.

J is TRBJ2-5 and V is TRBV21-1; TRBD1, the table's D call, was not compared with the DNA. TRBV21-1 is recorded as a pseudogene. The CDR3 totals 16 residues. Here the CDR3 reads CASSFRAGGSQETQYF. For the CDR3, the DNA is TGTGCCAGCAGTTTCAGGGCAGGGGGTAGCCAAGAGACCCAGTACTTC.

The table lists this clone with a few counts. J is TRBJ2-7 and V is TRBV28; 9 positions match TRBD1. CDR1 and CDR2 (germline): MDHEN, SYDVKM. The CDR3 runs to 14 residues. V shed 5 bases, J shed 5 bases, and the junction held 7 bases outside the gene matches. CDR3 loop: CASSQRDREDEQYF. The CDR3, as DNA: TGTGCCAGCAGTCAGAGGGACAGGGAGGACGAGCAGTACTTC.

This clone was seen only a few times. This sequence joins TRBV2 and TRBJ2-6; D uncertain. Germline V CDR1 and CDR2: SNHLY, FYNNEI. The V gene lost 8 bases and the J gene lost 3 bases, with 8 bases spanning the gap. The CDR3 sequence is 13 residues long. The CDR3 nucleotides are TGTGCCAGCGCTTCAGTTGGGGCCAACGTCCTGACTTTC. As protein: CASASVGANVLTF.

This clone was counted between two and nine times. The chain has TRBV27 and TRBJ2-5; weak D call: TRBD2 (6 bases). Trimming took off 2 bases at V and 7 bases at J, with 11 bases between the two ends. There are 13 residues in the CDR3. The germline V gene has CDR1 MNHEY and CDR2 SMNVEV (reference sequence). The CDR3 protein is CASSLIGGGTQYF. CDR3 sequence (DNA): TGTGCCAGCAGTTTAATCGGGGGAGGGACCCAGTACTTC.

The V call is TRBV27, the J call TRBJ1-2; possible D gene TRBD1, 5 bases. The CDR3 length is 15 residues. Trimming removed 3 bases at V and 0 bases at J, with 11 bases between. Germline CDR1 is MNHEY and CDR2 is SMNVEV (reference sequence). The CDR3 region is CASSFRAGPNYGYTF. Here the CDR3 DNA reads TGTGCCAGCAGTTTCCGTGCAGGGCCTAACTATGGCTACACCTTC.

This clone has only a few counts. The chain has TRBV28 and TRBJ2-7; 9 bases are a match to TRBD1. This CDR3 contains 17 residues. Unmatched junction bases numbered 13, after V lost 4 bases and J lost 3 bases. Germline V gene sequence: CDR1 MDHEN, CDR2 SYDVKM. The CDR3 is CASSSLPGQGNGYEQYF. The CDR3, as DNA: TGTGCCAGCAGTTCCCTCCCGGGACAGGGCAATGGCTACGAGCAGTACTTC.

This clone appeared a few times. The chain uses TRBV11-3 and TRBJ1-1; TRBD1 matches 7 bases. J gave up 1 base and V 5 bases, and 4 bases lay outside the gene matches. The germline CDR1 and CDR2 sequences are SGHNT and YENEEA. The CDR3 length is 14 residues. The CDR3 nucleotides read TGTGCCAGCAGCGATACAGGGGAGAACACTGAAGCTTTCTTT. It yields the protein CASSDTGENTEAFF. Together with reference TRBV11-3 and TRBJ1-1, the CDR3 gives the full variable domain: EAGVVQSPRYKIIEKKQPVAFWCNPISGHNTLYWYLQNLGQGPELLIRYENEEAVDDSQLPKDRFSAERLKGVDSTLKIQPAELGDSAVYLCASSDTGENTEAFFGQGTRLTVV.

This sequence joins TRBV2 and TRBJ1-1; 9 bases agree with TRBD1. This CDR3 spans 17 amino acids. Trimming removed 6 bases from V and 0 bases from J; junction bases left unmatched: 11. Germline loops: CDR1 SNHLY, CDR2 FYNNEI. As DNA, the CDR3 is TGTGCCAGCAGCAACCGGGACAGGGCCAATCTGAACACTGAAGCTTTCTTT. Amino acid sequence: CASSNRDRANLNTEAFF.